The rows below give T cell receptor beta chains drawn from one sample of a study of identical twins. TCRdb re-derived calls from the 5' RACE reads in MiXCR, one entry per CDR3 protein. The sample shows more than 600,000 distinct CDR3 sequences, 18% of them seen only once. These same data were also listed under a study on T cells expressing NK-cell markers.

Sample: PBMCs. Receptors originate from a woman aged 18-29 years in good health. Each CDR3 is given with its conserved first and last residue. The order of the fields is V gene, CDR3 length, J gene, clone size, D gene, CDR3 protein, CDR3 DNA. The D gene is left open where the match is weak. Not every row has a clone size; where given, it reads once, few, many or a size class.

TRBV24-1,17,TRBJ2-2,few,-,CATSDRPQGRYTGELFF,TGTGCCACCAGTGACCGCCCTCAGGGGAGGTACACCGGGGAGCTGTTTTTT
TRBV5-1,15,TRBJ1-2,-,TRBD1,CASSLEPGGLDGYTF,TGCGCCAGCAGCTTGGAACCAGGGGGCCTCGATGGCTACACCTTC
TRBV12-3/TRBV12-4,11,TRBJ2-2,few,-,CASSLVRELFF,TGTGCCAGCAGTTTGGTTCGGGAGCTGTTTTTT
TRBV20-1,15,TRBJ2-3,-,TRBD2,CSARSGGRGTDTQYF,TGCAGTGCTAGATCCGGCGGGAGGGGGACAGATACGCAGTATTTT
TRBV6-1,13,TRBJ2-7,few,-,CASRVIQGYEQYF,TGTGCCAGCAGGGTCATTCAGGGGTACGAGCAGTACTTC
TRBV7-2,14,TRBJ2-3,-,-,CASSPARGTDTQYF,TGTGCCAGCAGCCCGGCCCGGGGCACAGATACGCAGTATTTT
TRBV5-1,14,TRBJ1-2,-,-,CASSLDEGIYGYTF,TGCGCCAGCAGCTTGGATGAGGGGATTTATGGCTACACCTTC
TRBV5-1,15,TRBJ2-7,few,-,CASSLQGPLTYEQYF,TGCGCCAGCAGCTTGCAGGGCCCTCTCACCTACGAGCAGTACTTC
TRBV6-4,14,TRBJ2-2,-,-,CASSHTGNTGELFF,TGTGCCAGCAGCCATACGGGGAACACCGGGGAGCTGTTTTTT
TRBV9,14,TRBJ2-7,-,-,CASSPGDRSHEQYF,TGTGCCAGCAGCCCAGGCGACCGTTCTCACGAGCAGTACTTC
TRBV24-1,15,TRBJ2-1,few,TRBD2,CATSDTSGTYNEQFF,TGTGCCACCAGTGATACGAGCGGGACCTACAATGAGCAGTTCTTC
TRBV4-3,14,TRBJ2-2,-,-,CASSQGRVTGELFF,TGCGCCAGCAGCCAAGGGAGGGTGACCGGGGAGCTGTTTTTT
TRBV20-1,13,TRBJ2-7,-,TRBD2,CSARGEGIAEQYF,TGCAGTGCTAGGGGGGAGGGGATCGCCGAGCAGTACTTC
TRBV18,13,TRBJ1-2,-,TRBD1,CASSQTGGNGYTF,TGTGCCAGCTCCCAGACAGGGGGCAATGGCTACACCTTC
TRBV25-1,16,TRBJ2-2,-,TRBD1,CASSESPGQGTGELFF,TGTGCCAGCAGTGAAAGTCCGGGACAGGGGACCGGGGAGCTGTTTTTT
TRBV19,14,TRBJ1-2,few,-,CASSIEGRIGGYTF,TGTGCCAGTAGTATAGAGGGCAGGATCGGCGGCTACACCTTC
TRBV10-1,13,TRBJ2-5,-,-,CASSEGGSETQYF,TGCGCCAGCAGTGAAGGGGGTTCGGAGACCCAGTACTTC
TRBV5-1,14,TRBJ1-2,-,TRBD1,CASSSVQGNYGYTF,TGCGCCAGCAGCTCCGTACAGGGGAACTATGGCTACACCTTC
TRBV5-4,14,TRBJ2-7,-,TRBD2,CASSLDGSGYEQYF,TGTGCCAGCAGCTTGGATGGTAGCGGGTACGAGCAGTACTTC
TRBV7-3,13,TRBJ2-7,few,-,CASSPGTLNEQYF,TGTGCCAGCAGCCCCGGGACACTAAACGAGCAGTACTTC
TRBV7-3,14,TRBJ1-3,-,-,CASSLSSREDTIYF,TGTGCCAGCAGCTTAAGTTCCAGGGAGGACACCATATATTTT
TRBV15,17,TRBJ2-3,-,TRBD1,CATSRDGTGVNADTQYF,TGTGCCACCAGCAGAGACGGGACAGGGGTAAATGCAGATACGCAGTATTTT
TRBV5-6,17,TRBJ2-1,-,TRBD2,CASSWTGLAGVGNEQFF,TGTGCCAGCAGCTGGACGGGACTAGCGGGAGTAGGCAATGAGCAGTTCTTC
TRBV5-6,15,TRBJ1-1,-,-,CASSLWGRMNTEAFF,TGTGCCAGCAGCTTGTGGGGGAGAATGAACACTGAAGCTTTCTTT
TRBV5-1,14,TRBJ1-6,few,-,CASSPGVTGTPLHF,TGCGCCAGCAGCCCGGGGGTTACGGGGACACCCCTCCACTTT
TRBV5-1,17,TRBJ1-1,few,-,CASSLVRGRGSNTEAFF,TGCGCCAGCAGCTTGGTTCGTGGCAGGGGTTCAAACACTGAAGCTTTCTTT
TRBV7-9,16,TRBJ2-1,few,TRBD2,CASSLDRTSGRSEQFF,TGTGCCAGCAGCTTAGATAGGACTAGCGGGAGAAGTGAGCAGTTCTTC
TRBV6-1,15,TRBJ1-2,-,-,CASSEGSGPNYGYTF,TGTGCCAGCAGTGAAGGGTCAGGACCTAACTATGGCTACACCTTC
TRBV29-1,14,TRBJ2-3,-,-,CSVRDGLRTDTQYF,TGCAGCGTTCGCGATGGCTTACGCACAGATACGCAGTATTTT